Below are 16 T cell receptor beta chains sequenced from a single sample in a study of T cell changes during pregnancy in multiple sclerosis (dated by TCRdb to 2018 to 2020). Library preparation used the immunoSEQ multiplex PCR assay. The immuneACCESS repertoire file appears here via TCRdb, limited to in-frame rearrangements. These files lack a portion of the clones; in checked studies, under half of the deficit traces to unresolved V genes, and the cause of the others is not known. The sample includes some 37,000 clones, with around 89% observed a single time. The ten largest make up under 0.75% of the sample. Here the sequenced sample was CD4+ T cells from peripheral blood mononuclear cells, taken in the first trimester of pregnancy. The receptor set was obtained from a female donor with multiple sclerosis, enrolled in a pregnancy study.

This chain connects TRBV27 to TRBJ1-5, with no clear D. V lost 0 bases and J 6 bases, leaving 9 bases between the germline ends. Germline values: CDR1 MNHEY, CDR2 SMNVEV (reference sequence). The CDR3 loop spans 14 amino acids. Here the CDR3 DNA reads TGTGCCAGCAGTTTATCGCGGGGAACTCAGCCCCAGCATTTT. As protein: CASSLSRGTQPQHF.

J is TRBJ2-7 and V is TRBV7-9, with a possible D match to TRBD2 (5 bases). V was pared by 7 bases and J by 4 bases, with 11 bases between. Germline CDR1 is SEHNR and CDR2 is FQNEAQ (reference sequence). This CDR3 has 12 amino acids. The CDR3 DNA reads as TGTGCCAGCACCACGACGGGATACGAGCAGTACTTC. Translation gives CASTTTGYEQYF.

V and J are TRBV6-1 and TRBJ2-1, with 12 bases lining up with TRBD1. The CDR3 is made up of 15 amino acids. V was clipped by 6 bases and J by 7 bases; unmatched bases: 7. CDR1 is MNHNS, CDR2 SASEGT, per germline. The CDR3: CASRGTGGAWNEQFF. DNA of the CDR3: TGTGCCAGCAGAGGGACAGGGGGCGCTTGGAATGAGCAGTTCTTC.

The J gene is TRBJ1-4, the V gene TRBV7-7, with TRBD1 identical over 10 bases. Germline-derived CDR1 and CDR2 are SSHAT and FNYEAQ (reference sequence). The CDR3 contains 13 residues. V was clipped by 5 bases and J by 8 bases; unmatched bases: 2. The CDR3 region has the DNA TGTGCCAGCAGCCGGGACAGGGGCGAAAAACTGTTTTTT. Translation: CASSRDRGEKLFF.

The V gene is TRBV4-2, the J gene TRBJ1-1; D unresolved. The CDR3 sequence is 14 residues long. Per germline, CDR1 LGHNA and CDR2 YNFKEQ. Deletions cut 0 bases from V and 5 bases from J, with 10 bases between. The CDR3 here is CASSQDEGTTEAFF. CDR3 in DNA: TGTGCCAGCAGCCAAGATGAGGGTACGACTGAAGCTTTCTTT.

This rearrangement joins TRBV27 to TRBJ1-6; D might be TRBD1 (6 bases). Between the trimmed V and J ends, which lost 7 bases and 3 bases, there was a span of 10 bases. Germline V gene lookup returns CDR1 MNHEY and CDR2 SMNVEV (reference sequence). CDR3 size: 14 residues. In DNA, the CDR3 is TGTGCCAGCACAGGGGCACTCTATAATTCACCCCTCCACTTT. This sequence encodes CASTGALYNSPLHF.

This chain links TRBV11-3 with TRBJ2-3; TRBD2 might be the D (6 bases). CDR3 length equals 17 residues. The V gene's germline CDR1 is SGHNT and CDR2 YENEEA. Trimming pared 4 bases from V and 0 bases from J, leaving 17 bases between. CDR3 protein: CASSSGGETSSTDTQYF. The CDR3 DNA follows: TGTGCCAGCAGCTCCGGCGGGGAGACCTCTAGCACAGATACGCAGTATTTT.

V usage is TRBV27 and J usage is TRBJ2-1; maybe TRBD1 (5 bases). The CDR3 is 14 residues long. Germline V gives CDR1 MNHEY, CDR2 SMNVEV (reference sequence). The V and J ends lost 5 bases and 6 bases respectively, with 14 bases between them. The DNA for the CDR3 is TGTGCCAGCAGTCTCGCAAGGGGCCGCAATGAGCAGTTCTTC. This sequence encodes CASSLARGRNEQFF.

This chain links TRBV19 with TRBJ1-4; no definite D call. The CDR3 loop spans 14 amino acids. The V end was cut by 3 bases, the J end by 7 bases, with 12 bases between. Germline values: CDR1 LNHDA, CDR2 SQIVND (reference sequence). This chain's CDR3 is CASSIGPTGEKLFF. DNA for the CDR3: TGTGCCAGTAGTATCGGTCCAACGGGTGAAAAACTGTTTTTT.

This clone has a single count. The chain carries TRBV6-5 and TRBJ1-4, with TRBD1 matching 7 bases. Germline V lookup: CDR1 MNHEY, CDR2 SVGAGI. The V segment lost 5 bases and the J segment 6 bases; nucleotides outside the gene matches: 6. The CDR3 sequence is 14 residues long. The CDR3, as DNA: TGTGCCAGCAGTAAACAGGGGTTGGATGAAAAACTGTTTTTT. It encodes CASSKQGLDEKLFF.

The chain links TRBV10-2 to TRBJ1-1; D unclear. Trimming cost V 3 bases and J 5 bases, with 16 bases left between them. This CDR3 has 15 amino acids. Germline V gene lookup returns CDR1 WSHSY and CDR2 SAAADI. The CDR3 DNA sequence: TGCGCCAGCAGTGATGCAAGAGGGCGAAAGACTGAAGCTTTCTTT. The encoded protein is CASSDARGRKTEAFF.

This chain uses TRBV5-5 with TRBJ2-7, with 9 nucleotides matching TRBD1. J gave up 0 bases and V 1 base, and 11 bases lay outside the gene matches. CDR1 and CDR2 (germline): SGHKS, YYEKEE (reference sequence). There are 18 residues in the CDR3. CDR3: CASSLREQGAMGSYEQYF. The DNA of the CDR3 is TGTGCCAGCAGCTTGCGCGAACAGGGGGCGATGGGCTCCTACGAGCAGTACTTC.

The chain has TRBV27 and TRBJ2-7; 8 nucleotides align to TRBD1. This CDR3 has 16 residues. V was pared by 2 bases and J by 1 base, with 7 bases of the junction left unmatched. Germline V CDR1 and CDR2: MNHEY, SMNVEV (reference sequence). CDR3 sequence reads: CASSLRWGQDSYEQYF. The CDR3 DNA is TGTGCCAGCAGTTTAAGGTGGGGACAGGATTCCTACGAGCAGTACTTC.

The gene calls are TRBV28 and TRBJ1-5; 9 nucleotides align to TRBD1. The CDR3 loop spans 15 amino acids. Looked up from germline, CDR1 is MDHEN and CDR2 is SYDVKM. Trimming took 7 bases from V and 8 from J; bases not matched to a gene: 12. CDR3 nucleotide sequence: TGTGCCAGCACCATTGGGGGACAGGGAGGAAAGCCCCAGCATTTT. This translates into CASTIGGQGGKPQHF.

This rearrangement joins TRBV11-2 to TRBJ1-2; no firm D call. Trimming cost V 5 bases and J 1 base, with 11 bases left between them. The CDR3 contains 14 residues. Germline V lookup: CDR1 SGHAT, CDR2 FQNNGV. The CDR3 loop is CASSRAEGNYGYTF. The CDR3 bases are TGTGCCAGCAGCCGGGCCGAGGGTAACTATGGCTACACCTTC. The whole variable domain, remainder taken from reference TRBV11-2 and TRBJ1-2, is EAGVAQSPRYKIIEKRQSVAFWCNPISGHATLYWYQQILGQGPKLLIQFQNNGVVDDSQLPKDRFSAERLKGVDSTLKIQPAKLEDSAVYLCASSRAEGNYGYTFGSGTRLTVV.

This chain joins TRBV2 and TRBJ1-2; D might be TRBD1 (5 bases). V lost 6 bases and J lost 5, with 16 bases in between. This CDR3 is built from 14 residues. Per germline, CDR1 SNHLY and CDR2 FYNNEI. The chain's CDR3 is CASSGTLQSYGYTF. The CDR3 coding sequence is TGTGCCAGCAGCGGGACTCTACAGAGTTATGGCTACACCTTC.